This is a list of T cell receptor beta chains from one sample in a study of T cell responses to AZD1222 COVID-19 vaccine. TCRdb's table, derived via immunoSEQ multiplex PCR, lists solely in-frame clones and lacks some. The sample carries about 120,000 clones, 90% recorded once. The sequencing here drew on peripheral blood, taken 28 days after the second dose of the MenACWY control vaccine. Receptors were obtained from an adult who received the MenACWY meningococcal vaccine as a control. The CDR3 runs from the conserved cysteine through the conserved F or W. D genes are given only for firm matches. Size is omitted from some rows. Given values are once, few, many or a class for expanded clones.

TGCGCCAGCAGCTTATTAGCGGGGGGAACAGATACGCAGTATTTT | CASSLLAGGTDTQYF | TRBV5-1 | . | TRBD2 | TRBJ2-3
TGTGCCAGCAGTTTGTCACATATGCGCCAGGGACTCCGCTCTGGGGCCAACGTCCTGACTTTC | CASSLSHMRQGLRSGANVLTF | TRBV28 | once | . | TRBJ2-6
TGTGCCAGCAGCCCCGGTAGGGCCCAAGAGACCCAGTACTTC | CASSPGRAQETQYF | TRBV7-7 | . | . | TRBJ2-5
TGTGCCAGTAGTACGTTGCGGTCAGAATATGGTGGTGGCAATCAGCCCCAGCATTTT | CASSTLRSEYGGGNQPQHF | TRBV19 | . | . | TRBJ1-5
TGTGCCAGCAGCCAAGTTTTGGAACCAAACACCGGGGAGCTGTTTTTT | CASSQVLEPNTGELFF | TRBV4-2 | . | . | TRBJ2-2
TGTGCCACCAGCCCCGGGGGGCGCGACACCGGGGAGCTGTTTTTT | CATSPGGRDTGELFF | TRBV15 | . | . | TRBJ2-2
TGTGCCAGTTCCCTTTCAGACGGGGGCCTAACGACCTCCTACGAGCAGTACTTC | CASSLSDGGLTTSYEQYF | TRBV19 | once | . | TRBJ2-7
TGCGCCAGCAGTGAGATTTCGGGCAGGGGATACAATGAGCAGTTCTTC | CASSEISGRGYNEQFF | TRBV10-2 | . | . | TRBJ2-1
TGTGCCAGCAGGCGGACAGGGGATTTTCCGCCATCGGGTGGCTACACCTTC | CASRRTGDFPPSGGYTF | TRBV5-6 | . | TRBD1 | TRBJ1-2
TGTGCCAGCAGCTCCCAGGGGAGCTCCTACGAGCAGTACTTC | CASSSQGSSYEQYF | TRBV7-9 | . | . | TRBJ2-7
TGTGCCAGCAGTCCAAGTTCCGGGACAGGGGCCACTGGGGGCTCCTACGAGCAGTACTTC | CASSPSSGTGATGGSYEQYF | TRBV21-1 | . | . | TRBJ2-7
TGTGGAACTAGACAGAACTATGGCTACACCTTC | CGTRQNYGYTF | TRBV28 | . | . | TRBJ1-2
TGTGCCAGCAGCTTAGACGGTCAGTCCGAGCAGTACTTC | CASSLDGQSEQYF | TRBV7-3 | . | . | TRBJ2-7
TGCGCCAGCAGTGAGACTGACAGGGGGCCCACAGATACGCAGTATTTT | CASSETDRGPTDTQYF | TRBV10-1 | once | TRBD1 | TRBJ2-3
TGTGCCAGCAGTTTGGTCAGCCCCTCTGGAAACACCATATATTTT | CASSLVSPSGNTIYF | TRBV28 | . | . | TRBJ1-3
TGTGCCAGCAGGGAGGGAGAGACAGTTAATGAAGCTTTCTTT | CASREGETVNEAFF | TRBV6-5 | . | . | TRBJ1-1
TGTGCCAGCAGCGCGGACTTGGCAACTAATGAAAAACTGTTTTTT | CASSADLATNEKLFF | TRBV5-6 | . | . | TRBJ1-4
TGTGCCACCAGCAGAGATTTTCTAGAGGTAGAGACCCAGTACTTC | CATSRDFLEVETQYF | TRBV15 | . | . | TRBJ2-5
TGCGCCAGCAGTGAGACGCCGACTTGGACAGGGGGTTCCCCTAATGAAAAACTGTTTTTT | CASSETPTWTGGSPNEKLFF | TRBV10-2 | few | TRBD1 | TRBJ1-4
TGTGCCAGTAGTCGGACAGGGACCTACACAGATACGCAGTATTTT | CASSRTGTYTDTQYF | TRBV19 | . | TRBD1 | TRBJ2-3
TGTGCCAGCAGTCCAGACAGGATCGAAAACATTCAGTACTTC | CASSPDRIENIQYF | TRBV28 | . | . | TRBJ2-4
TGTGCCAGCAGCTTAGGGGGGACCGGGGAGCTGTTTTTT | CASSLGGTGELFF | TRBV13 | . | . | TRBJ2-2
TGTGCCAGCAGTTACTCATTAGTCGGGGAGCTGTTTTTT | CASSYSLVGELFF | TRBV6-5 | once | . | TRBJ2-2
TGCGCCAGCAGCTTGGTATTTCAGGACAGGGACGTTGGAGGCGAGCAGTACTTC | CASSLVFQDRDVGGEQYF | TRBV5-1 | . | TRBD1 | TRBJ2-7
TGTGCCAGCAGTTTGGGGGCAGCCTACGAGCAGTACTTC | CASSLGAAYEQYF | TRBV6-5 | once | . | TRBJ2-7
TGTGCCAGCAGCCAAGCTCCGGGACTAGCGGGGGGGCAAGATACGCAGTATTTT | CASSQAPGLAGGQDTQYF | TRBV4-2 | . | TRBD2 | TRBJ2-3
TGCGCCAGCAGCTTGGCCCAGGGGGCAGGAAGCTATGGCTACACCTTC | CASSLAQGAGSYGYTF | TRBV5-1 | . | TRBD1 | TRBJ1-2
TGTGCCAGCAGACCCACCGGGACTCTCGGTTCCTATGGCTACACCTTC | CASRPTGTLGSYGYTF | TRBV28 | . | . | TRBJ1-2
TGTGCCAGCAGCCCCGAAGGACACCCACAAGAGACCCAGTACTTC | CASSPEGHPQETQYF | TRBV9 | . | . | TRBJ2-5
TGTGCCAGCAGCTTACTCCCAGGGGGGAACACCGGGGAGCTGTTTTTT | CASSLLPGGNTGELFF | TRBV7-8 | once | TRBD1 | TRBJ2-2
TGTGCCAGCAGCTTACGTACAGGGGACCCTACCTACCAAGAGACCCAGTACTTC | CASSLRTGDPTYQETQYF | TRBV7-2 | . | TRBD1 | TRBJ2-5
TGTGCCAGCAGTGAAGCGCTTTTATACAGCGGGAGAAATACGCAGTATTTT | CASSEALLYSGRNTQYF | TRBV6-1 | . | TRBD2 | TRBJ2-3
TGTGCCAGCAGTTTAGGGCCGGGGGGGGAAACTGAAGCTTTCTTT | CASSLGPGGETEAFF | TRBV28 | . | . | TRBJ1-1
TGTGCCAGCAGCCCAAGAGGGGGGGGTGAGACCCAGTACTTC | CASSPRGGGETQYF | TRBV11-3 | . | . | TRBJ2-5
TGTGCCAGCAGCGTTGACAGGGGGAGGACTCAGCCCCAGCATTTT | CASSVDRGRTQPQHF | TRBV7-8 | . | TRBD1 | TRBJ1-5
TGTGCCAGCAGCGTAGATGGGGCTGAAACCGGGGAGCTGTTTTTT | CASSVDGAETGELFF | TRBV9 | . | . | TRBJ2-2
TGTGCCAGCAGTTCCACGGGGGGAGGAAATTCACCCCTCCACTTT | CASSSTGGGNSPLHF | TRBV6-4 | few | . | TRBJ1-6
TGCAGTGCTAGTTTAGGCAGCAAATACCAAGAGACCCAGTACTTC | CSASLGSKYQETQYF | TRBV20-1 | once | . | TRBJ2-5
TGTGCCAGCAGCAGACTAGCGGGGACGGTAGATACGCAGTATTTT | CASSRLAGTVDTQYF | TRBV6-5 | . | TRBD2 | TRBJ2-3
TGTGCCAGTAGTATAGGGACAGGGAGCACAGATACGCAGTATTTT | CASSIGTGSTDTQYF | TRBV19 | . | TRBD1 | TRBJ2-3
TGTGCCAGTAGTATAGTGGTGACAGGGGGCAACGGCTACACCTTC | CASSIVVTGGNGYTF | TRBV19 | . | TRBD1 | TRBJ1-2
TGTGCCAGCAGTGACGGGACAGGGAACGTCCTGACTTTC | CASSDGTGNVLTF | TRBV6-4 | . | TRBD1 | TRBJ2-6
TGTGCCAGCAGCGCCAGGGGACTTCAGCCCCAGCATTTT | CASSARGLQPQHF | TRBV7-6 | . | . | TRBJ1-5
TGTGCCAGCAGCCCAAGCCCCGGGGGCGAGCAGTACTTC | CASSPSPGGEQYF | TRBV28 | once | . | TRBJ2-7
TGCACCAGCAGCCAAGAGGTTGGGCAAGCTCTAGGGACCCAGTACTTC | CTSSQEVGQALGTQYF | TRBV1 | . | . | TRBJ2-5
TGTGCCAGCAGCGTAGCTAATTCACCCCTCCACTTT | CASSVANSPLHF | TRBV9 | few | . | TRBJ1-6
TGTGCCAGCAGTTTTCGGGGGCTGGGGACCCAGTACTTC | CASSFRGLGTQYF | TRBV28 | . | . | TRBJ2-5
TGTGCCAGCCGGGGGGTGAATCAGCCCCAGCATTTT | CASRGVNQPQHF | TRBV2 | . | . | TRBJ1-5
TGTGCCACCACGGCAGGCCTTAATGAAAAACTGTTTTTT | CATTAGLNEKLFF | TRBV18 | . | . | TRBJ1-4
TGCGCCAGCAGTGAGCTGGGGCAGGGGTATGGCTACACCTTC | CASSELGQGYGYTF | TRBV10-2 | . | . | TRBJ1-2
TGTGCCAGCAGCGCAGGACAGGTCGTGAATGAAAAACTGTTTTTT | CASSAGQVVNEKLFF | TRBV7-9 | . | TRBD1 | TRBJ1-4
TGTGCCACCAGCCGCTGGTACCAAGATACGCAGTATTTT | CATSRWYQDTQYF | TRBV15 | . | . | TRBJ2-3
TGCACCAGCAGCCAAGAGGTAGTGGAACTCCTCCTCTTCTACGAGCAGTACTTC | CTSSQEVVELLLFYEQYF | TRBV1 | once | . | TRBJ2-7
TGTGCCAGCAGTTTAATGGGGGGCTCTCAGCCCCAGCATTTT | CASSLMGGSQPQHF | TRBV28 | once | . | TRBJ1-5
TGTGCCAGCAGTGAATGGGGGGCCGAAAACTATGGCTACACCTTC | CASSEWGAENYGYTF | TRBV25-1 | few | . | TRBJ1-2
TGTGCCATCTCCCGAGGAGGGCCCGGGGATCAGCCCCAGCATTTT | CAISRGGPGDQPQHF | TRBV10-3 | . | . | TRBJ1-5
TGCGCCAGCAGCCAAGATGCCAGTACGGCAACAGATACGCAGTATTTT | CASSQDASTATDTQYF | TRBV4-3 | few | . | TRBJ2-3
TGTGCCAGCAGCCCTTACTCTAGCGGGAAGTCCAATGAGCAGTTCTTC | CASSPYSSGKSNEQFF | TRBV11-2 | . | TRBD2 | TRBJ2-1
TGTGCCAGCAGCATACGGACTAGTTTTTACAATGAGCAGTTCTTC | CASSIRTSFYNEQFF | TRBV7-6 | . | TRBD2 | TRBJ2-1
TGTGCCAGCAGCTGGGGACAGGGGGCTGGTGAGCAGTTCTTC | CASSWGQGAGEQFF | TRBV5-4 | . | TRBD1 | TRBJ2-1